What follows describes a single T cell receptor beta chain. Antigen: not known. This sample is drawn from a study of Ad26.COV2.S vaccination and SARS-CoV-2 variants. Study overall: The donor belonged to the COV1001 Ad26.COV2.S trial arm. Study conclusions and caveats: Among vaccine recipients, spike-specific TCR breadth exceeded that of placebo recipients.

The treatment is: 15 to 20 received Ad26.COV2.S at low or high dose, single or two shots; five or six received placebo; per-sample allocation not given. Collection of samples fell on day 63 after the first vaccine or placebo injection. This Boston cohort included adults aged 18-55 years. Ad26 vector vaccine expressed Wuhan-strain SARS-CoV-2 spike. The CDR3 is 16 residues long. Germline V gene data show CDR1 as MNHEY and CDR2 as SVGEGT. Trimming pared 5 bases from V and 1 base from J, leaving 18 bases between. Measured with immunoSEQ multiplex PCR; TCRdb has only the in-frame clones, and not every one. Of approximately 350,000 clones in the sample, roughly 87% were seen once.

The TCR sequence derives from a person between 18 and 60 years old who received the Ad26.COV2.S COVID-19 vaccine or a placebo. The chain is built from TRBV6-2 or TRBV6-3 and TRBJ2-7, with TRBD2 as a possible D gene (5 bases). The input for sequencing was peripheral blood, taken in a trial of Ad26.COV2.S vaccine versus placebo. The CDR3 reads CASSQTRGIGSYEQYF. The CDR3 nucleotides are TGTGCCAGCAGTCAAACCCGGGGTATCGGGTCCTACGAGCAGTACTTC.